The 21 T cell receptor beta chains below come from one sample, sequenced in a study of OX40 agonist ivuxolimab in advanced cancers. TCRdb keeps only in-frame clones here, not all; method: immunoSEQ multiplex PCR. The profile shows 75,000 to 90,000 clones, roughly 89% of them singletons. Source: CD4+ or CD8+ T cells sorted from blood, taken in a trial of the OX40 agonist ivuxolimab. These receptors were obtained from an adult with an advanced solid tumor such as melanoma, head and neck, liver or kidney cancer.

The chain recombines TRBV7-6 with TRBJ2-5; weak D call: TRBD2 (6 bases). Germline V gene sequence: CDR1 SGHVS, CDR2 FNYEAQ. The V and J ends lost 1 base and 1 base respectively, with 25 bases between them. This CDR3 has 20 amino acids. CDR3 protein: CASSLGAAAGIPGFQETQYF. CDR3 nucleotide sequence: TGTGCCAGCAGCTTAGGGGCGGCCGCGGGGATTCCCGGGTTCCAAGAGACCCAGTACTTC.

Remarks on this clone: The junction departs from germline at one end; a sequencing error may be responsible. The identical CDR3 is also encoded by other nucleotide sequences in the sample. The chain uses TRBV5-1 and TRBJ1-1, with 10 positions matching TRBD1. Germline values: CDR1 SGHRS, CDR2 YFSETQ. CDR3 length equals 16 residues. DNA of the CDR3: TGCGCCAGCAGTGGGACAGGGGAGGGGATGAACACTGAAGCCTTCTTT. Translating it yields CASSGTGEGMNTEAFF.

The chain joins TRBV27 to TRBJ2-3; D possibly uses TRBD1 or TRBD2 (6 bases each). There are 13 residues in the CDR3. Looked up from germline, CDR1 is MNHEY and CDR2 is SMNVEV (reference sequence). Trimming shortened V by 8 bases and J by 3 bases, and 12 bases separated the two germline ends. The CDR3 nucleotides are TGTGCCAGCGGATGGAGGGGGACAGATACGCAGTATTTT. It is translated as CASGWRGTDTQYF.

CDR3 sequence reads: CASSLGQGINDYGYTF. CDR3 nucleotides: TGCGCCAGCAGCTTGGGGCAGGGTATTAATGACTATGGCTACACCTTC. The rearrangement uses TRBV5-1 and TRBJ1-2, with D possibly being TRBD1 (5 bases). CDR1 is SGHRS, CDR2 YFSETQ, per germline. V was cut by 0 bases and J by 3 bases, with 15 bases left in between. The CDR3 runs 16 residues.

The chain uses TRBV10-2 and TRBJ1-6, with 8 bases matching TRBD1. Germline values: CDR1 WSHSY, CDR2 SAAADI. The CDR3 runs 13 residues. Germline trimming cut 6 bases from V and 7 bases from J; bases unmatched to any gene: 2. Written as DNA, the CDR3 is TGCGCCAGCAGGGGGACAGGAAATTCACCCCTCCACTTT. It encodes CASRGTGNSPLHF.

The chain carries TRBV9 and TRBJ2-1, with D perhaps assigned TRBD1 or TRBD2 (5 bases each). Trimming took 4 bases from V and 9 from J, leaving 20 bases between them. Germline values: CDR1 SGDLS, CDR2 YYNGEE. The CDR3 contains 15 residues. In nucleotides, the CDR3 is TGTGCCAGCAGCACCGAGCCGGGACCAGACGGTGAGCAGTTCTTC. Amino acids: CASSTEPGPDGEQFF.

Only one count was recorded for this clone. The chain combines TRBV21-1 with TRBJ1-2; the table's D call TRBD1 went unverified against the DNA. TRBV21-1 is labeled a pseudogene. The CDR3 covers 14 residues. CDR3 in amino acids: CASRGQGGGDGYTF. The CDR3 nucleotides read TGTGCCAGCCGGGGACAGGGTGGAGGGGATGGCTACACCTTC.

J is TRBJ1-1 and V is TRBV10-3; D call uncertain. The CDR3 is made up of 15 amino acids. Germline CDR1 ENHRY, CDR2 SYGVKD. Deletions cut 3 bases from V and 6 bases from J, with 17 bases between. The CDR3 loop is CAISDSTRGPPEAFF. The CDR3 coding sequence is TGTGCCATCAGTGATTCCACCCGGGGTCCCCCTGAAGCTTTCTTT.

This chain joins TRBV5-6 and TRBJ1-5; possibly TRBD1 for D (5 bases). This CDR3 has 17 amino acids. V was clipped by 0 bases and J by 0 bases, with 13 bases between them. The germline V gene has CDR1 SGHDT and CDR2 YYEEEE. DNA of the CDR3: TGTGCCAGCAGCTTGGCCGGGGCAGGCTTTAGCAATCAGCCCCAGCATTTT. Translating it yields CASSLAGAGFSNQPQHF.

This chain connects TRBV10-3 to TRBJ2-3; 12 nucleotides agree with TRBD1. Germline CDR1 and CDR2: ENHRY and SYGVKD. V lost 5 bases, J lost 3 bases, and 6 bases stayed unmatched. This CDR3 is built from 16 residues. DNA of the CDR3: TGTGCCATCAGTAAAGGGACAGGGGGCGGGACAGATACGCAGTATTTT. It translates to CAISKGTGGGTDTQYF.

The chain couples TRBV2 to TRBJ2-1; the match to TRBD2 covers 10 bases. J gave up 5 bases and V 8 bases, and 3 bases lay outside the gene matches. CDR1 is SNHLY and CDR2 is FYNNEI in the germline V gene. The CDR3 runs to 13 residues. The CDR3 protein is CASQRGGDNEQFF. In DNA form, the CDR3 reads TGTGCCAGCCAGCGGGGGGGGGACAATGAGCAGTTCTTC. Drawing the rest from reference TRBV2 and TRBJ2-1, the complete variable domain is EPEVTQTPSHQVTQMGQEVILRCVPISNHLYFYWYRQILGQKVEFLVSFYNNEISEKSEIFDDQFSVERPDGSNFTLKIRSTKLEDSAMYFCASQRGGDNEQFFGPGTRLTVL.

V usage is TRBV27 and J usage is TRBJ1-1, with 8 bases lining up with TRBD1. Trimming at V came to 3 bases and at J to 6 bases, leaving 6 bases not matched to a gene. CDR1 MNHEY and CDR2 SMNVEV come from the germline V gene (reference sequence). The CDR3 runs to 14 residues. The CDR3 spells CASSLRTGSPEAFF. CDR3 nucleotide sequence: TGTGCCAGCAGTTTGCGGACAGGGTCCCCTGAAGCTTTCTTT.

V is TRBV11-2 and J is TRBJ2-3; 7 bases fit TRBD1. Per the germline V gene, CDR1 is SGHAT and CDR2 is FQNNGV. The CDR3 loop spans 14 amino acids. Losses at the gene ends were 5 bases for V and 4 bases for J; bases not matched to a gene: 6. In DNA form, the CDR3 reads TGTGCCAGCAGCAAGAACCAGGGGGCAGATACGCAGTATTTT. This translates into CASSKNQGADTQYF. Together with reference TRBV11-2 and TRBJ2-3, the CDR3 gives the full variable domain: EAGVAQSPRYKIIEKRQSVAFWCNPISGHATLYWYQQILGQGPKLLIQFQNNGVVDDSQLPKDRFSAERLKGVDSTLKIQPAKLEDSAVYLCASSKNQGADTQYFGPGTRLTVL.

This chain connects TRBV5-1 to TRBJ2-5; TRBD1 aligns across 7 bases. Gene TRBJ2-7 matches the end of the DNA better, so the J call may be wrong. Germline V gives CDR1 SGHRS, CDR2 YFSETQ. The CDR3 sequence is 16 residues long. The DNA of the CDR3 is TGCGCCAGCAGCTTGGGACACGGACAGGCCTCCTACGAGCAGTACTTC. Translated, it gives CASSLGHGQASYEQYF.

J is TRBJ2-1 and V is TRBV9, with D possibly matching TRBD1 (5 bases). The CDR3 is made up of 15 amino acids. In germline, CDR1 is SGDLS, CDR2 YYNGEE. V lost 4 bases to trimming and J lost 4 bases, with 15 bases between them. Here the CDR3 DNA reads TGTGCCAGCAGCCCAACGTGGGGCAATTACAATGAGCAGTTCTTC. It yields the protein CASSPTWGNYNEQFF.

CDR3 DNA: TGTGCCAGTAGTATAGGGCCGACCTCGCGGGAGACCCAGTACTTC. It encodes CASSIGPTSRETQYF. This rearrangement joins TRBV19 to TRBJ2-5, with D unclear. Trimming removed 1 base at V and 5 bases at J, with 14 bases between. The germline V gene has CDR1 LNHDA and CDR2 SQIVND (reference sequence). The CDR3 loop spans 15 amino acids.

This chain connects TRBV15 to TRBJ1-5; D might be TRBD1 (5 bases). The CDR3 runs to 14 residues. Germline V gene data show CDR1 as LNHNV and CDR2 as YYDKDF (reference sequence). Trimming shortened V by 2 bases and J by 6 bases, and 11 bases separated the two germline ends. The DNA of the CDR3 is TGTGCCACCAGCAGACCCGAGGGGATTCAGCCCCAGCATTTT. Translating gives CATSRPEGIQPQHF.

The V and J genes are TRBV7-2 and TRBJ2-3, with 7 bases matching TRBD2. CDR3 length: 15 amino acids. The V gene end was trimmed by 4 bases and the J gene end by 2 bases; junction bases not matched to a gene: 6. Germline V gives CDR1 SGHTA, CDR2 FQGNSA. The CDR3 reads CASSSSGTLTDTQYF. DNA for the CDR3: TGTGCCAGCAGCTCAAGCGGGACCCTCACAGATACGCAGTATTTT.

CDR3 in amino acids: CASSPALNVGGIYEQYF. The CDR3 DNA reads TGTGCCAGCTCACCAGCTTTGAATGTGGGAGGTATCTACGAGCAGTACTTC. The chain joins TRBV18 to TRBJ2-7; a possible D gene is TRBD2 (6 bases). Per germline, CDR1 KGHSH and CDR2 LQKENI. This CDR3 is 17 amino acids long. V was trimmed by 2 bases and J by 3 bases, leaving 20 bases between them.

Turning to this clone: Other DNA sequences from this sample encode an identical CDR3 as well. J is TRBJ2-1 and V is TRBV5-4; 11 nucleotides agree with TRBD1. This CDR3 spans 15 amino acids. The germline CDR1 and CDR2 sequences are SGHNT and YYREEE (reference sequence). The trim removed 4 bases at V and 4 bases at J, leaving 4 bases unmatched. CDR3 DNA: TGTGCCAGCAGCGCGGGGACAGGGGGATACAATGAGCAGTTCTTC. It yields the protein CASSAGTGGYNEQFF.

V and J are TRBV5-7 and TRBJ2-7; unclear D gene. TRBV5-7 is assigned to the ORF class and has an uncertain function. The CDR3 is made up of 12 amino acids. The V gene lost 1 base and the J gene lost 7 bases, with 9 bases spanning the gap. The CDR3 reads CASSLCLGEQYF. The DNA for the CDR3 is TGTGCCAGCAGCTTGTGTTTGGGGGAGCAGTACTTC.